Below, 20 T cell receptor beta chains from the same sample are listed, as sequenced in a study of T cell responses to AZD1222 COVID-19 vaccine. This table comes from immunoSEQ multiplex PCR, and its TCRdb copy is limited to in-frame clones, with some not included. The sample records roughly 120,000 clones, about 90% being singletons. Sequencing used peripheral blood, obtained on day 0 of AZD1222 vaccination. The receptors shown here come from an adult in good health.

CDR3 sequence (DNA): TGCAGCGCAGAGGAGTACAATGAGCAGTTCTTC. It yields the protein CSAEEYNEQFF. J is TRBJ2-1 and V is TRBV29-1; D not resolved. Per germline, CDR1 SQVTM and CDR2 ANQGSEA. The V and J ends lost 7 bases and 4 bases respectively, with 8 bases between them. The CDR3 covers 11 residues.

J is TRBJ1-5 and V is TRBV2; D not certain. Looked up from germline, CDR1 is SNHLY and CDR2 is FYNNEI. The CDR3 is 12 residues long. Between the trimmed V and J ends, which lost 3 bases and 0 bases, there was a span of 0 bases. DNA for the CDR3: TGTGCCAGCAGTGATAGCAATCAGCCCCAGCATTTT. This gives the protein CASSDSNQPQHF.

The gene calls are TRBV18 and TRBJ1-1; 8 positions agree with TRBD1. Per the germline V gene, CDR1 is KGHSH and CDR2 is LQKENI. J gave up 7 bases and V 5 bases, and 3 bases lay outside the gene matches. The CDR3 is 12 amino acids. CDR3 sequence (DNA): TGTGCCAGCTCAACAGGGGGAGATGAAGCTTTCTTT. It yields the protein CASSTGGDEAFF. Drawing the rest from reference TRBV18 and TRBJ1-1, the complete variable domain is NAGVMQNPRHLVRRRGQEARLRCSPMKGHSHVYWYRQLPEEGLKFMVYLQKENIIDESGMPKERFSAEFPKEGPSILRIQQVVRGDSAAYFCASSTGGDEAFFGQGTRLTVV.

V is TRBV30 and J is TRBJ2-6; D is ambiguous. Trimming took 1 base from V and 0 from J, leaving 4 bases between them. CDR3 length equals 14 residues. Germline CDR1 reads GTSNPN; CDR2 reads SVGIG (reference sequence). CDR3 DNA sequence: TGTGCCTGGAGTGGCGGCTCTGGGGCCAACGTCCTGACTTTC. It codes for CAWSGGSGANVLTF.

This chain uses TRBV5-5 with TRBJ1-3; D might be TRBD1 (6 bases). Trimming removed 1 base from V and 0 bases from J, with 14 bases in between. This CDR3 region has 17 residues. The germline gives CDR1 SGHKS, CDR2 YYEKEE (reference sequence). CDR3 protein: CASSLRGGPSSGNTIYF. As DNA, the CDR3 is TGTGCCAGCAGCTTGCGTGGGGGGCCTAGCTCTGGAAACACCATATATTTT.

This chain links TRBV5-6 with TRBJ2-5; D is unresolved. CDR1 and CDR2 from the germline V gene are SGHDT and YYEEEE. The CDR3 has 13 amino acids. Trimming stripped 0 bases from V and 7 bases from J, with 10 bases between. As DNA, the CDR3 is TGTGCCAGCAGCTTGGGCGGTCTGGGGACCCAGTACTTC. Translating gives CASSLGGLGTQYF.

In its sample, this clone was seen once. DNA for the CDR3: TGTGCCAGCAGCCTAGGACAGAATCAGCCCCAGCATTTT. Amino acids: CASSLGQNQPQHF. V gene TRBV7-8 combines with J gene TRBJ1-5; possibly TRBD1 for D (6 bases). Trimming took 5 bases from V and 4 from J, leaving 9 bases between them. The germline V gene encodes CDR1 SGHVS and CDR2 FQNEAQ. The CDR3 has 13 residues.

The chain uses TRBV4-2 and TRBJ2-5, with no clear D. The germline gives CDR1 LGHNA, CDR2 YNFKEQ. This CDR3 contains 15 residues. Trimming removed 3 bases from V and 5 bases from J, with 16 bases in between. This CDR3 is CASSHPPPVVETQYF. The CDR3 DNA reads TGTGCCAGCAGCCACCCCCCACCAGTGGTGGAGACCCAGTACTTC.

The CDR3 sequence: CASSFGQGNQPQHF. CDR3 coding DNA: TGTGCCAGCAGCTTTGGACAGGGTAATCAGCCCCAGCATTTT. This rearrangement joins TRBV27 to TRBJ1-5; 8 positions match TRBD1. This CDR3 comprises 14 residues. The germline V gene has CDR1 MNHEY and CDR2 SMNVEV (reference sequence). The trim removed 6 bases at V and 4 bases at J, leaving 5 bases unmatched.

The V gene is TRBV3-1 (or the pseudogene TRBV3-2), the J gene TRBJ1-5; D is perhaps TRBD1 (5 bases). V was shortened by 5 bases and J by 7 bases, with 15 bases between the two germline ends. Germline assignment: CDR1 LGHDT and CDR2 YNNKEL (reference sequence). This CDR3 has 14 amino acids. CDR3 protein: CASSTDAGEQPQHF. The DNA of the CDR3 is TGTGCCAGCAGCACAGACGCGGGGGAACAGCCCCAGCATTTT.

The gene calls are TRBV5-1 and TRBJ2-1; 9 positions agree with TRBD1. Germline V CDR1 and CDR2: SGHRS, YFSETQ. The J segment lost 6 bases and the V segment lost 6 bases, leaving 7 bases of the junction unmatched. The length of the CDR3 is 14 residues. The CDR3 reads CASMAGTGINEQFF. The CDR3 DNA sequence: TGCGCCAGCATGGCGGGGACAGGGATCAATGAGCAGTTCTTC.

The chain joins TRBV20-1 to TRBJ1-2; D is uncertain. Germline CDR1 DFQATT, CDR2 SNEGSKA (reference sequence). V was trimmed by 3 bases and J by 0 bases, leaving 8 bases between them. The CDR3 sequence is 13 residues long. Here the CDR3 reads CSASSPANYGYTF. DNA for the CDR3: TGCAGTGCTAGTAGCCCAGCTAACTATGGCTACACCTTC.

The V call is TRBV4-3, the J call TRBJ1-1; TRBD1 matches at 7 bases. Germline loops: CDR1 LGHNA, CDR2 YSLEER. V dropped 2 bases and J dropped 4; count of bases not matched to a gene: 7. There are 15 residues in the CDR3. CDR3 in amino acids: CASSQTGTAVTEAFF. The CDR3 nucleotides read TGCGCCAGCAGCCAAACCGGGACAGCCGTCACTGAAGCTTTCTTT.

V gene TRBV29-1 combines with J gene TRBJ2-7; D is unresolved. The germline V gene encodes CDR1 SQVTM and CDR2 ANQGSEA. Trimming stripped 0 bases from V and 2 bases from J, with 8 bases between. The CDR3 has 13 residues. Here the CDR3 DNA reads TGCAGCGTTGAAGAGGGTCCCACCTACGAGCAGTACTTC. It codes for CSVEEGPTYEQYF.

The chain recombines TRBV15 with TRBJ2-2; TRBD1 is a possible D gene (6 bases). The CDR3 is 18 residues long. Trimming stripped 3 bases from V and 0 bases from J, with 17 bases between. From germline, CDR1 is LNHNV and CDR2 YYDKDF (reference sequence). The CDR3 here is CATSSRNTGKTNTGELFF. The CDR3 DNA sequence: TGTGCCACCAGCAGTAGAAACACAGGGAAAACGAACACCGGGGAGCTGTTTTTT.

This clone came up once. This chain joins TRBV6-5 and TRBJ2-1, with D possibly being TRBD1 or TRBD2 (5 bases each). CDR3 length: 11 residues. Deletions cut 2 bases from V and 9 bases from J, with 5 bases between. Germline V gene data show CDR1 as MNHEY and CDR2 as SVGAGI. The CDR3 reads CASSYGGEQFF. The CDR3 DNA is TGTGCCAGCAGTTACGGGGGTGAGCAGTTCTTC.

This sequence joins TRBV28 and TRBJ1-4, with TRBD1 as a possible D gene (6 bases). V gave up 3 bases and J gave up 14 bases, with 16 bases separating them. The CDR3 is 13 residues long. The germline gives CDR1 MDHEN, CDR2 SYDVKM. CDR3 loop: CASSFQTGGQLFF. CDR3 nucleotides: TGTGCCAGCAGTTTCCAGACAGGAGGTCAGCTGTTTTTT.

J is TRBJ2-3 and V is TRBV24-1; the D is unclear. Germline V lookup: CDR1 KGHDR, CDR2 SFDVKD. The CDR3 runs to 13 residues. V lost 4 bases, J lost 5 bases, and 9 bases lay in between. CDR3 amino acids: CATSDFWGDTQYF. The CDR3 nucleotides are TGTGCCACCAGTGACTTCTGGGGAGATACGCAGTATTTT.

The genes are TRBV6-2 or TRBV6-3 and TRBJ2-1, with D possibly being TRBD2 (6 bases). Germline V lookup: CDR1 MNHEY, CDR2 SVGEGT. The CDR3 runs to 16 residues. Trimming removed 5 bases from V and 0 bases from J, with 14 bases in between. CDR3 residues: CASSDAGRRSYNEQFF. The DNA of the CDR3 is TGTGCCAGCAGTGACGCGGGGCGTCGCTCCTACAATGAGCAGTTCTTC.

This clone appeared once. CDR3 nucleotides: TGTGCCAGCAGCCAGAGCACGAATCAGCCCCAGCATTTT. As protein: CASSQSTNQPQHF. The rearrangement joins TRBV7-8 to TRBJ1-5, with D unclear. The CDR3 length is 13 residues. The V gene's germline CDR1 is SGHVS and CDR2 FQNEAQ. Trimming stripped 5 bases from V and 4 bases from J, with 9 bases between. Combining the CDR3 with reference TRBV7-8 and TRBJ1-5 gives the whole variable domain GAGVSQSPRYKVAKRGQDVALRCDPISGHVSLFWYQQALGQGPEFLTYFQNEAQLDKSGLPSDRFFAERPEGSVSTLKIQRTQQEDSAVYLCASSQSTNQPQHFGDGTRLSIL.